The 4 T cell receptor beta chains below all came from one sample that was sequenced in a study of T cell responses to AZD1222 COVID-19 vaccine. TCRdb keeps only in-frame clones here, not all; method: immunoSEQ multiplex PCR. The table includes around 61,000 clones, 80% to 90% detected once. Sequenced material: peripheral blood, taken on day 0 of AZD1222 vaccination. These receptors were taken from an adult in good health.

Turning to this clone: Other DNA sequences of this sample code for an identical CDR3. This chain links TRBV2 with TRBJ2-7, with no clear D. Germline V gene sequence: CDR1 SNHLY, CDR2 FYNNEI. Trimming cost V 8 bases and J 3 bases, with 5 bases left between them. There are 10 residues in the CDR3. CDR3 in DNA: TGTGCCAGCTACGACTACGAGCAGTACTTC. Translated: CASYDYEQYF. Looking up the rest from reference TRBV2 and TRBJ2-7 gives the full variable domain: EPEVTQTPSHQVTQMGQEVILRCVPISNHLYFYWYRQILGQKVEFLVSFYNNEISEKSEIFDDQFSVERPDGSNFTLKIRSTKLEDSAMYFCASYDYEQYFGPGTRLTVT.

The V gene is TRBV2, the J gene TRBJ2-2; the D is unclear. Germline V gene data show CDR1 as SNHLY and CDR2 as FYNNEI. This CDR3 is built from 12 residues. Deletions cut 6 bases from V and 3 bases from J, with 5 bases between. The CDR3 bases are TGTGCCAGCAGCAGAGACACCGGGGAGCTGTTTTTT. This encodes CASSRDTGELFF.

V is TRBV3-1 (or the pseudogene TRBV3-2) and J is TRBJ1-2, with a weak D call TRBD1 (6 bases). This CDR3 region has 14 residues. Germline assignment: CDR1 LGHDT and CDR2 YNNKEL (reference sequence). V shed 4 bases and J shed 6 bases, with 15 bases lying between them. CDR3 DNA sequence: TGTGCCAGCAGCCTTGGGAGGGGGGGTCATGGCTACACCTTC. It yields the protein CASSLGRGGHGYTF.

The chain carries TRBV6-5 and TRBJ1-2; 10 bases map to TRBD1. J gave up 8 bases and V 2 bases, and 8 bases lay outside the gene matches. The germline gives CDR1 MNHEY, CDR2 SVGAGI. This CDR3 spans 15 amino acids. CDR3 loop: CASSYGGQGKAGYTF. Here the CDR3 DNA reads TGTGCCAGCAGTTACGGGGGACAGGGGAAGGCGGGCTACACCTTC.